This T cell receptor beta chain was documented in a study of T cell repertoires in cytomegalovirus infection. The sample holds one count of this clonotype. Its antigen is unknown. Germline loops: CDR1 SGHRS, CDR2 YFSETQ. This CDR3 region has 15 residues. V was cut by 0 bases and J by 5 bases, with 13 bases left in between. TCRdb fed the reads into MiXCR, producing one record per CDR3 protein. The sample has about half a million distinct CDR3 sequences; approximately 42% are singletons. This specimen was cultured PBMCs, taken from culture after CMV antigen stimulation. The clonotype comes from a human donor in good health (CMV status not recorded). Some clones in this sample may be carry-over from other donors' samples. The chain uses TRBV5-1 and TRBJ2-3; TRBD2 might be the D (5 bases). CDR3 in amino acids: CASSLAGSRGDTQYF. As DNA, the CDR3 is TGCGCCAGCAGCTTGGCGGGAAGCCGTGGAGATACGCAGTATTTT. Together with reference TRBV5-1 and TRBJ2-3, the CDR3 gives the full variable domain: KAGVTQTPRYLIKTRGQQVTLSCSPISGHRSVSWYQQTPGQGLQFLFEYFSETQRNKGNFPGRFSGRQFSNSRSEMNVSTLELGDSALYLCASSLAGSRGDTQYFGPGTRLTVL.